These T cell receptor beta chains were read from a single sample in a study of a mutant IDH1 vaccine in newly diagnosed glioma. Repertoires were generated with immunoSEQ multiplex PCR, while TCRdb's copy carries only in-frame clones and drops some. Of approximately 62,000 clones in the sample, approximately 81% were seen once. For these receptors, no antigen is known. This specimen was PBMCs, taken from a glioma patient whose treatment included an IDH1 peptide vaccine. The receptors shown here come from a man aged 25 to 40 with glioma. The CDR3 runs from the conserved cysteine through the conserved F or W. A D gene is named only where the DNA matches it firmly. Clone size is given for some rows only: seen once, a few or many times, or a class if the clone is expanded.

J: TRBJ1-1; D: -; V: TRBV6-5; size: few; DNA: TGTGCCAGCACCAGAGGGGCCTCGGGGAGCCCTGAAGCTTTCTTT; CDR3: CASTRGASGSPEAFF
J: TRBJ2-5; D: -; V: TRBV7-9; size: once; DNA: TGTGCCAGCAGCTTGGGGTCAGGGGGGCAACGAGAGACCCAGTACTTC; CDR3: CASSLGSGGQRETQYF
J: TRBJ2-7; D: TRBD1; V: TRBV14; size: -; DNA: TGTGCCAGCAGCCGAGACAGGGGCTACGAGCAGTACTTC; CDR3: CASSRDRGYEQYF
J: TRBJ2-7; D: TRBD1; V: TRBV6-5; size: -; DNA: TGTGCCAGCAGTTACTCGACGGGACAGACCTACGAGCAGTACTTC; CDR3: CASSYSTGQTYEQYF
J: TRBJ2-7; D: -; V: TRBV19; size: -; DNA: TGTGCCAGTAGTATGCAAGGGTTCTACGAGCAGTACTTC; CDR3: CASSMQGFYEQYF
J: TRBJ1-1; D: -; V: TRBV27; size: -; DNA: TGTGCCGCGCAGAGAGGGGTAGGCACTGAAGCTTTCTTT; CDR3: CAAQRGVGTEAFF
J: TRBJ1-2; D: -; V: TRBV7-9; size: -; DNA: TGTGCCAGCAGCTTAGGACAGGTGTACTATGGCTACACCTTC; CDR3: CASSLGQVYYGYTF
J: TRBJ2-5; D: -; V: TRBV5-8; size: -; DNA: TGTGCCAGCAGCTTTGGAACCGGTTGGATTGGGGAGACCCAGTACTTC; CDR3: CASSFGTGWIGETQYF
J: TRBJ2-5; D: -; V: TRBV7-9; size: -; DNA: TGTGCCAGCAGCTTCCTCCCACAGGGAATAGAGACCCAGTACTTC; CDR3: CASSFLPQGIETQYF
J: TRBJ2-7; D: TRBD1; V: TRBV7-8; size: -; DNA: TGTGCCAGCAGCTTACTCTCCGGGACAGGGGTCTACGAGCAGTACTTC; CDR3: CASSLLSGTGVYEQYF
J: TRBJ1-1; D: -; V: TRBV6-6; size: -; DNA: TGTGCCAGCATTCGGGTTAAACAGGGTGAAACTGAAGCTTTCTTT; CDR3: CASIRVKQGETEAFF
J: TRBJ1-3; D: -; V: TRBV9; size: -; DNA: TGTGCCAGCAGCGTAGGAGATGGCAGTATCTCTGGAAACACCATATATTTT; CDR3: CASSVGDGSISGNTIYF
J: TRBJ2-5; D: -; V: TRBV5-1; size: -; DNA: TGCGCCAGCAGCTTGGTGACTAGTGTGAGTAGGGAGACCCAGTACTTC; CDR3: CASSLVTSVSRETQYF
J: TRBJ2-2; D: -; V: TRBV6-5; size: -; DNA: TGTGCCAGCAGTTATGGAGGGGAAGGCACCGGGGAGCTGTTTTTT; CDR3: CASSYGGEGTGELFF
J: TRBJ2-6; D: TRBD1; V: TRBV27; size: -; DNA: TGTGCCAGCAGTTTTTGGGTCGACAGGGGAACTGGGGCCAACGTCCTGACTTTC; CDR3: CASSFWVDRGTGANVLTF
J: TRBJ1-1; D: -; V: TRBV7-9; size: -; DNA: TGTGCCAGCAGCTTAGAGGGTGCTTGGTCAGGGCCCCACACTGAAGCTTTCTTT; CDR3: CASSLEGAWSGPHTEAFF
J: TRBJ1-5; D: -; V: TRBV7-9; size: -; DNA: TGTGCCAGCAGTTCGGCCCGACTCGGGAATCAGCCCCAGCATTTT; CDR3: CASSSARLGNQPQHF
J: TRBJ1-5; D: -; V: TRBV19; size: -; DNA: TGTGCCAGTAGCCCCGACAGGTACAATCAGCCCCAGCATTTT; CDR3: CASSPDRYNQPQHF
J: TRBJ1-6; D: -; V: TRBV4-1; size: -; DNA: TGCGCCAGCAGCGCCATTCGACAGGCGACCTTGAGCTCCTATAATTCACCCCTCCACTTT; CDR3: CASSAIRQATLSSYNSPLHF
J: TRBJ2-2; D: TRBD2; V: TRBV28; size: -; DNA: TGTGCCAGCAGTTTCGGTACTAGCGCGTGGGGGGAGCTGTTTTTT; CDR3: CASSFGTSAWGELFF
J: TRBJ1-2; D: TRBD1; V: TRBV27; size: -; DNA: TGTGCCAGCACCCCCTTACACGGGACAGGGAGTGGCTACACCTTC; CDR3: CASTPLHGTGSGYTF
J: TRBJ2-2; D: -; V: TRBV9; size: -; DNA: TGTGCCAGCAGCGCCCAGATAAACACCGGGGAGCTGTTTTTT; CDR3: CASSAQINTGELFF
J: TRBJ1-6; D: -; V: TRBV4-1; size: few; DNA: TGCGCCAGCAGCCAAGATCCCGCGACGGGGAGGTCACCCCTCCACTTT; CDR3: CASSQDPATGRSPLHF
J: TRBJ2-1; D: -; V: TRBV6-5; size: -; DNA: TGTGCCAGCAGTTACTCCCACAATGAGCAGTTCTTC; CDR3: CASSYSHNEQFF
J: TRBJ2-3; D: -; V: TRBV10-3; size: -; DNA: TGTGCCATCAGTGTTGGAGGGACCACAGATACGCAGTATTTT; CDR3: CAISVGGTTDTQYF
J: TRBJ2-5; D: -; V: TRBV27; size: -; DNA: TGTGCCAGCAGTCCAGGGGGAGGAGAGACCCAGTACTTC; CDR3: CASSPGGGETQYF
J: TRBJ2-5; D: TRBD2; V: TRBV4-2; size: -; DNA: TGTGCCAGCAGCGCAGGGAGGGAGAGCGGGGGGGCGGTGGAGACCCAGTACTTC; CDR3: CASSAGRESGGAVETQYF
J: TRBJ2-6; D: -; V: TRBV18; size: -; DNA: TGTGCCAGCACCCCTAGCTCTGGGGCCAACGTCCTGACTTTC; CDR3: CASTPSSGANVLTF
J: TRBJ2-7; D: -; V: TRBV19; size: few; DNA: TGTGCCAGTAGTAGACAGACGGACGGAATCGAGCAGTACTTC; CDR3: CASSRQTDGIEQYF
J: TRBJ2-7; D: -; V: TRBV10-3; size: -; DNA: TGTGCCATCAGTGAAACATATCAGGGGTCCTCCTACGAGCAGTACTTC; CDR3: CAISETYQGSSYEQYF
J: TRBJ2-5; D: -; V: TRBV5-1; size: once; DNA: TGCGCCAGCAGCTTGGGGGACCGGGTCCGTTCAGAGACCCAGTACTTC; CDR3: CASSLGDRVRSETQYF
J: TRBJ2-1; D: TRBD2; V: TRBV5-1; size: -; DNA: TGCGCCAGCAGCACCTCGACTAGCGGGCCCACCTTTAGCTCCTACAATGAGCAGTTCTTC; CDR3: CASSTSTSGPTFSSYNEQFF
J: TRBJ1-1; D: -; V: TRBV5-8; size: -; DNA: TGTGCCAGCAGCTTGGCCATAAGTCGGGGGAGGACTGAAGCTTTCTTT; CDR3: CASSLAISRGRTEAFF
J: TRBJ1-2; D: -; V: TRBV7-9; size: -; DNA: TGTGCCAGCAGCGAAACCGGGGGTGTCGGCTATGGCTACACCTTC; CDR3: CASSETGGVGYGYTF
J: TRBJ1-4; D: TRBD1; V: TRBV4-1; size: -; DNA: TGCGCCAGCAGGCTCCCGGGACAGGAAAAAGGAAAACTGTTTTTT; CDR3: CASRLPGQEKGKLFF